This T cell receptor (beta chain) was sequenced during a study of beta chain features in type 1 diabetes. Study at large: Examination spanned about 110 million sorted cells from all samples.

The investigators reverse transcribed all of the isolated RNA, so they sequenced expressed TCRB transcripts. The data were produced by immunoSEQ multiplex PCR, yet TCRdb's version contains in-frame clones alone and is incomplete. The data contain 15,000 to 18,000 clones, roughly 40% of them singletons. Study-wide results and caveats: For TCRB rearrangement, an influence of HLA type remained unresolved here. Junctions at VDJ sites from type 1 diabetes patients had fewer insertions and more deletions.

Worth noting for this clone: The antigen remains undetermined.

Staining for CD45RO/CCR7/CD25/CD127/CD95/CD27 allowed sorting of CD4+ naive, central memory, regulatory and stem cell-like memory cells. Germline loops: CDR1 SSHAT, CDR2 FNYEAQ (reference sequence). This CDR3 has 16 residues. J lost 5 bases, V lost 4 bases, and 4 bases had no gene match. This TCR was sampled from a woman aged 40 to 55 in good health. The chain employs TRBV7-7 and TRBJ2-3; TRBD2 matches 15 bases. Specimen: stem cell memory CD4+ T cells from blood. This CDR3 is CASSSGLAGGGDTQYF. The CDR3 bases are TGTGCCAGCAGCTCGGGACTAGCGGGGGGCGGAGATACGCAGTATTTT.